Presented here are 8 T cell receptor beta chains from one specimen sequenced in a study of human T cells and chemical hapten exposure. TCRdb independently ran MiXCR on the RACE reads; one entry per CDR3 protein. The sample records roughly 200,000 distinct CDR3 sequences, around 24% being singletons. The time point here: patch test 1, 2 weeks after DPC sensitization. The treatment was: therapeutic diphenylcyclopropenone sensitization with weekly scalp DPC. Sequencing used whole blood, obtained in connection with sensitization to the hapten diphenylcyclopropenone (DPC). These receptors were taken from a woman in her forties or fifties with alopecia areata. Some clones in this sample may be carry-over from other donors' samples.

This clonotype was seen a few times. The V gene is TRBV29-1, the J gene TRBJ1-2, with 9 positions matching TRBD1. Germline CDR1 is SQVTM and CDR2 is ANQGSEA. J gave up 2 bases and V 4 bases, and 2 bases lay outside the gene matches. This CDR3 is built from 13 residues. In DNA, the CDR3 is TGCAGCGTTGCGGGACAGGGAAACTATGGCTACACCTTC. This encodes CSVAGQGNYGYTF. Full variable domain (missing parts from reference TRBV29-1 and TRBJ1-2): SAVISQKPSRDICQRGTSLTIQCQVDSQVTMMFWYRQQPGQSLTLIATANQGSEATYESGFVIDKFPISRPNLTFSTLTVSNMSPEDSSIYLCSVAGQGNYGYTFGSGTRLTVV.

CDR3 protein: CSVEGGGYEQYF. Here the CDR3 DNA reads TGCAGCGTTGAAGGGGGCGGATACGAGCAGTACTTC. J is TRBJ2-7 and V is TRBV29-1; weak D call: TRBD1 (5 bases). CDR3 length: 12 residues. Germline V gene sequence: CDR1 SQVTM, CDR2 ANQGSEA. V was clipped by 1 base and J by 4 bases, with 8 bases between them.

This clonotype was counted many times. The chain carries TRBV20-1 and TRBJ1-5, with D perhaps matching TRBD1 (5 bases). V dropped 4 bases and J dropped 4 bases, with 20 bases sitting between them. The CDR3 is made up of 16 amino acids. The V gene's germline CDR1 is DFQATT and CDR2 SNEGSKA (reference sequence). The DNA for the CDR3 is TGCAGTGCTACCCCAACCTCCAGGGTGTCAAATCAGCCCCAGCATTTT. Protein product: CSATPTSRVSNQPQHF.

The chain carries TRBV2 and TRBJ1-2; D may be TRBD1 (6 bases). The germline CDR1 and CDR2 sequences are SNHLY and FYNNEI. The ends were cut back, 11 bases at V and 4 bases at J, with 17 bases in the middle. The CDR3 is 13 residues long. The chain's CDR3 is CAGWAGVIYGYTF. DNA of the CDR3: TGTGCCGGCTGGGCAGGGGTGATCTATGGCTACACCTTC. The full variable domain, in which reference TRBV2 and TRBJ1-2 provide the parts outside the CDR3, is EPEVTQTPSHQVTQMGQEVILRCVPISNHLYFYWYRQILGQKVEFLVSFYNNEISEKSEIFDDQFSVERPDGSNFTLKIRSTKLEDSAMYFCAGWAGVIYGYTFGSGTRLTVV.

The chain joins TRBV4-1 to TRBJ2-3, with TRBD2 as a possible D gene (6 bases). Between the trimmed V and J ends, which lost 4 bases and 6 bases, there was a span of 17 bases. Germline V CDR1 and CDR2: MGHRA, YSYEKL. The CDR3 covers 15 residues. CDR3 in amino acids: CASSPRERGSDTQYF. The CDR3 DNA sequence: TGCGCCAGCAGCCCACGGGAGAGGGGATCTGATACGCAGTATTTT.

This clonotype was seen repeatedly, ten times or more. The chain joins TRBV25-1 to TRBJ2-5; 9 nucleotides match TRBD2. This CDR3 comprises 16 residues. CDR1 and CDR2 from the germline V gene are MGHDK and SYGVNS. J was trimmed by 2 bases and V by 1 base; bases with no gene match: 5. The chain's CDR3 is CASSEFSSGRQETQYF. The CDR3 DNA reads TGTGCCAGCAGTGAATTCTCAAGCGGGAGGCAAGAGACCCAGTACTTC.

A few counts support this clonotype. Here the CDR3 DNA reads TGTGCCAGCCGCTCCGGGACAGGGATCTATGGCTACACCTTC. Its protein product is CASRSGTGIYGYTF. The rearrangement joins TRBV27 to TRBJ1-2, with 9 bases aligning to TRBD1. Trimming at V came to 8 bases and at J to 4 bases, leaving 8 bases not matched to a gene. The CDR3 has 14 amino acids. Germline values: CDR1 MNHEY, CDR2 SMNVEV (reference sequence).

The V gene is TRBV7-8, the J gene TRBJ2-7; D possibly matches TRBD1 or TRBD2 (5 bases each). CDR3 length equals 17 residues. The germline V gene has CDR1 SGHVS and CDR2 FQNEAQ. V gave up 1 base and J gave up 0 bases, with 16 bases separating them. The CDR3 region has the DNA TGTGCCAGCAGCTTAGGGCAGGCGAGGGGATACTCCTACGAGCAGTACTTC. Protein: CASSLGQARGYSYEQYF.